These 9 T cell receptor beta chains were sequenced from one sample in a study of blood T cell repertoires in COVID-19. The data were produced by immunoSEQ multiplex PCR, yet TCRdb's version contains in-frame clones alone and is incomplete. The sample carries 150,000 or so clones, about four fifths recorded once. What was sequenced was peripheral blood. The source of these receptors is a man aged 55 to 70 with active or convalescent COVID-19.

This chain links TRBV29-1 with TRBJ1-1, with D perhaps matching TRBD1 (5 bases). The germline V gene encodes CDR1 SQVTM and CDR2 ANQGSEA. The CDR3 loop spans 13 amino acids. Trimming stripped 5 bases from V and 3 bases from J, with 13 bases between. The CDR3 nucleotides are TGCAGCGTTTGTATCAGGGCCGACACTGAAGCTTTCTTT. Protein product: CSVCIRADTEAFF.

CDR3 in amino acids: CASSTTEYTEAFF. The CDR3 DNA follows: TGTGCCAGCAGTACTACTGAGTACACTGAAGCTTTCTTT. V and J are TRBV12-3 or TRBV12-4 and TRBJ1-1, with D uncertain. This CDR3 comprises 13 residues. The V and J ends lost 5 bases and 3 bases respectively, with 10 bases between them.

The chain carries TRBV5-1 and TRBJ2-3; 11 bases map to TRBD2. The germline V gene has CDR1 SGHRS and CDR2 YFSETQ. V was clipped by 0 bases and J by 5 bases; unmatched bases: 8. The CDR3 runs to 17 residues. Written as DNA, the CDR3 is TGCGCCAGCAGCTTGGCCACTAGCGGGAGTTCGGGAGATACGCAGTATTTT. It encodes CASSLATSGSSGDTQYF.

The chain has TRBV10-3 and TRBJ2-2; 9 nucleotides align to TRBD1. CDR3 length equals 18 residues. Losses at the gene ends were 11 bases for V and 1 base for J; bases not matched to a gene: 17. In germline, CDR1 is ENHRY, CDR2 SYGVKD. CDR3 nucleotide sequence: TGTGCCGGGGGGGGGCCGGGACAGGGCCCTTGGAACACCGGGGAGCTGTTTTTT. This sequence encodes CAGGGPGQGPWNTGELFF.

This clone appeared a few times. This rearrangement joins TRBV2 to TRBJ1-5; the D gene is possibly TRBD1 (5 bases). Germline CDR1 SNHLY, CDR2 FYNNEI. V lost 4 bases to trimming and J lost 4 bases, with 17 bases between them. The CDR3 has 16 amino acids. The CDR3 reads CASSGLGQGENQPQHF. The CDR3 bases are TGTGCCAGCAGTGGGCTGGGTCAGGGCGAAAATCAGCCCCAGCATTTT.

This clone was detected only a few times. The chain joins TRBV6-1 to TRBJ1-2; 10 nucleotides match TRBD1. The length of the CDR3 is 14 residues. CDR1 MNHNS and CDR2 SASEGT come from the germline V gene. With 3 bases clipped from V and 6 bases from J, the junction kept 4 bases outside the gene matches. CDR3 DNA: TGTGCCAGCAGTGACGGCGGGACAGGGGATGGCTACACCTTC. Amino acids: CASSDGGTGDGYTF.

The V gene is TRBV29-1, the J gene TRBJ2-3; the D is unclear. Per germline, CDR1 SQVTM and CDR2 ANQGSEA. The V end was cut by 5 bases, the J end by 4 bases, with 13 bases between. The CDR3 loop spans 13 amino acids. The CDR3 loop is CSVCGSWPDTQYF. The CDR3 nucleotides are TGCAGCGTTTGTGGCAGTTGGCCAGATACGCAGTATTTT.

As to this clone: The same CDR3 also results from other DNA sequences found in this sample. This chain joins TRBV20-1 and TRBJ1-2; no firm D call. Germline-derived CDR1 and CDR2 are DFQATT and SNEGSKA (reference sequence). This CDR3 spans 10 amino acids. V lost 5 bases and J lost 5, with 6 bases in between. CDR3 sequence reads: CSAPSYGYTF. The CDR3 DNA reads TGCAGTGCTCCGAGTTATGGCTACACCTTC.

The V call is TRBV6-2 or TRBV6-3, the J call TRBJ2-3; 10 bases are a match to TRBD2. Trimming took 5 bases from V and 4 from J; bases not matched to a gene: 9. The CDR3 runs 16 residues. Germline V gene data show CDR1 as MNHEY and CDR2 as SVGEGT. The CDR3 spells CASSTGLADGADTQYF. DNA for the CDR3: TGTGCCAGCAGTACAGGACTAGCGGACGGGGCAGATACGCAGTATTTT.